This T cell receptor beta chain comes out of a study of blood T cell repertoires in COVID-19. Looking at the study overall: Sources were T cells, B-cell-depleted T cells, or PBMCs; the material itself was cDNA or gDNA.

Participant reports of clinical history set cohort assignment. Here immunoSEQ multiplex PCR was the method, and the copy in TCRdb shows in-frame clones only, minus some. This table holds about 330,000 clones, 92% found once. The CDR3 contains 19 residues. In germline, CDR1 is MDHEN, CDR2 SYDVKM. V was clipped by 2 bases and J by 0 bases, with 20 bases between them. V usage is TRBV28 and J usage is TRBJ1-5; tentatively, D is TRBD1 (6 bases). This TCR derives from a young woman who had recovered from COVID-19. Sequencing used PBMCs or T cells enriched from blood (not recorded which). The CDR3 DNA is TGTGCCAGCAGTTTAGTGAGAGGGGGGGAGATTATTAGCAATCAGCCCCAGCATTTT. Amino acids: CASSLVRGGEIISNQPQHF.